Listed below are T cell receptor beta chains from one sample, sequenced in a study of T-cell reconstitution after alpha-beta-depleted transplantation in children. MiXCR, run by TCRdb on the PCR reads, gives a single entry per CDR3 protein. Among 450,000 to 600,000 distinct CDR3 sequences listed, roughly 10% were seen once. Sequencing was performed on PBMCs, taken before TCRalphabeta/CD19-depleted stem cell transplant. Receptors originate from a child aged 2-15 years with inherited bone marrow failure, due to receive a stem cell transplant. Each CDR3 is given with its conserved first and last residue. D genes are given only for firm matches. A clone size is listed for some rows: how often the clone was seen (once, few, many), or a class if it is expanded.

V	length	J	D	size	DNA	CDR3
TRBV5-1	13	TRBJ2-7	NA	many	TGCGCCAGCACCAACAGGGACTCCTACGAGCAGTACTTC	CASTNRDSYEQYF
TRBV11-2	16	TRBJ2-2	TRBD2	many	TGTGCCAGCAGCTCCGGGACTAGCGAGAACACCGGGGAGCTGTTTTTT	CASSSGTSENTGELFF
TRBV5-1	17	TRBJ2-7	TRBD1	many	TGCGCCAGCAGCTCCACGAGCGGACAGGGCCCGGGTTCCGAGCAGTACTTC	CASSSTSGQGPGSEQYF
TRBV28	15	TRBJ1-2	NA	few	TGTGCCAGCAGTTTTGTGGGTACAACTAACTATGGCTACACCTTC	CASSFVGTTNYGYTF
TRBV24-1	14	TRBJ1-5	NA	NA	TGTGCCACCAGTGATTTAGTCAGCAATCAGCCCCAGCATTTT	CATSDLVSNQPQHF
TRBV20-1	16	TRBJ2-1	NA	few	TGCAGTGCTAGAGATTCGGGCAGGGTGTCCTACAATGAGCAGTTCTTC	CSARDSGRVSYNEQFF
TRBV6-1	14	TRBJ1-3	NA	few	TGTGCCAGCAGTAAACTCAGCTCTGGAAACACCATATATTTT	CASSKLSSGNTIYF
TRBV4-2	16	TRBJ2-1	TRBD2	many	TGTGCCAGCAGCCCAGAACTAGCGGGAGAGTACAATGAGCAGTTCTTC	CASSPELAGEYNEQFF
TRBV5-1	12	TRBJ1-1	NA	many	TGCGCCAGCAGACTACAGAGCACTGAAGCTTTCTTT	CASRLQSTEAFF
TRBV7-9	12	TRBJ1-6	NA	NA	TGTGCCAGTTCGCAGGGGAGTTCACCCCTCCACTTT	CASSQGSSPLHF
TRBV5-5	12	TRBJ2-3	NA	many	TGTGCCAGCAGCCCCCCGGGAGATACGCAGTATTTT	CASSPPGDTQYF
TRBV24-1	15	TRBJ2-3	NA	many	TGTGCCACCAGTGATTTTATGGGGGAAACAGATACGCAGTATTTT	CATSDFMGETDTQYF
TRBV5-6	17	TRBJ2-1	TRBD1	many	TGTGCCAGCACCAACGGACCGACAGGGAGCTCCTACAATGAGCAGTTCTTC	CASTNGPTGSSYNEQFF
TRBV20-1	13	TRBJ2-7	NA	NA	TGCAGTGCTAGATCCCGGCTCCCCTACGAGCAGTACTTC	CSARSRLPYEQYF
TRBV10-1	15	TRBJ2-7	NA	many	TGCGCCAGCAGTGAGGGGACGGACAGCTCCTACGAGCAGTACTTC	CASSEGTDSSYEQYF
TRBV4-3	16	TRBJ2-7	NA	few	TGCGCCAGCAGCCAACGGACGGGACTCTCCTCCTACGAGCAGTACTTC	CASSQRTGLSSYEQYF
TRBV19	14	TRBJ1-2	TRBD1	many	TGTGCCAGTACTCCGCCCCGGGACAGCTATGGCTACACCTTC	CASTPPRDSYGYTF
TRBV4-3	14	TRBJ2-1	NA	many	TGCGCCAGCAGCCAAGCCCCCCGACTCAATGAGCAGTTCTTC	CASSQAPRLNEQFF
TRBV5-6	16	TRBJ2-2	TRBD1	few	TGTGCCAGCAGCTTGGGCAACAGGGGATCCACCGGGGAGCTGTTTTTT	CASSLGNRGSTGELFF
TRBV5-1	13	TRBJ2-2	NA	NA	TGCGCCAGCAGCTTGGGCCGCACCGGGGAGCTGGTTTTT	CASSLGRTGELVF
TRBV30	17	TRBJ2-7	TRBD2	few	TGTGCCTGGAGTGTCCCTCCGGGACTAGCCTTTACCTACGAGCAGTACTTC	CAWSVPPGLAFTYEQYF
TRBV2	17	TRBJ2-3	NA	many	TGTGCCAGCAGTGAAGACTGGGAGGCAGACTTCACAGATACGCAGTATTTT	CASSEDWEADFTDTQYF
TRBV27	14	TRBJ2-7	NA	few	TGTGCCAGCAGTTTACTGTCGACGGCCGGCGAGCAGTACTTC	CASSLLSTAGEQYF
TRBV18	13	TRBJ2-5	NA	NA	TGTGCCAGCTCTCGAGGCAGTCTGTGGACCCAGTACTTC	CASSRGSLWTQYF
TRBV5-6	15	TRBJ2-7	NA	NA	TGTGCCAGCAGCGCCACAGACTTAAGCTCCTACGAGCAGTACTTC	CASSATDLSSYEQYF
TRBV20-1	18	TRBJ2-5	NA	many	TGCAGTGCTGAACTTCTTTTCGACGGACCAATGCCTCAAGAGACCCAGTACTTC	CSAELLFDGPMPQETQYF
TRBV7-2	14	TRBJ2-7	TRBD1	NA	TGTGCCAGCAGCCTATACAGGGGGCAAGACGAGCAGTACTTC	CASSLYRGQDEQYF
TRBV15	14	TRBJ1-2	NA	many	TGTGCCACCAGCCTACTGGGGCGCGGCTATGGCTACACCTTC	CATSLLGRGYGYTF
TRBV20-1	13	TRBJ2-3	NA	many	TGCAGTGCTAGTGTTCCCGGCACAGATACGCAGTATTTT	CSASVPGTDTQYF
TRBV29-1	14	TRBJ1-2	NA	many	TGCAGCGTTGGCCTCCTAGGGGCAGGCTATGGCTACACCTTC	CSVGLLGAGYGYTF